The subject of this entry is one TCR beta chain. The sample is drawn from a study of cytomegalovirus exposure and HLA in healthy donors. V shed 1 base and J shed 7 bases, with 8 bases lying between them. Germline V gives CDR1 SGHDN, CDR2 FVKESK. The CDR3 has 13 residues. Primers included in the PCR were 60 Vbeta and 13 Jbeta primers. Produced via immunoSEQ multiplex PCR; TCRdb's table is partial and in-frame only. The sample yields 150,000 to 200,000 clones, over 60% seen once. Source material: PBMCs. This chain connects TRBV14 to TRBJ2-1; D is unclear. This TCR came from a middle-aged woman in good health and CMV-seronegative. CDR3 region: CASSQGLENEQFF. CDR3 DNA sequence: TGTGCCAGCAGCCAAGGACTGGAAAATGAGCAGTTCTTC.